This TCR beta chain originates from a study of T cell responses to AZD1222 COVID-19 vaccine. About the research overall: Doses given second, at about 4 or about 12 weeks, were pooled.

Study results and limitations: The donors showed a predominance of white British ancestry and of females, with possible underestimation of clonal diversity.

Sequenced by immunoSEQ multiplex PCR; TCRdb stores in-frame clones only, minus some. The sample gives 140,000 to 150,000 clones, around 87% of which show up once; approximately 1.5% is in the top ten. This clone turned up a few times. Antigen: not known. The receptor comes from an adult in good health. The sequencing here drew on peripheral blood, taken on day 0 of AZD1222 vaccination.

The CDR3 here is CATSTRQTLNQPQHF. In DNA form, the CDR3 reads TGTGCCACCAGCACTCGACAGACGCTAAATCAGCCCCAGCATTTT. The chain combines TRBV15 with TRBJ1-5, with TRBD1 as a possible D gene (5 bases). This CDR3 has 15 amino acids. Germline CDR1 reads LNHNV; CDR2 reads YYDKDF (reference sequence). V lost 4 bases, J lost 4 bases, and 14 bases lay in between.